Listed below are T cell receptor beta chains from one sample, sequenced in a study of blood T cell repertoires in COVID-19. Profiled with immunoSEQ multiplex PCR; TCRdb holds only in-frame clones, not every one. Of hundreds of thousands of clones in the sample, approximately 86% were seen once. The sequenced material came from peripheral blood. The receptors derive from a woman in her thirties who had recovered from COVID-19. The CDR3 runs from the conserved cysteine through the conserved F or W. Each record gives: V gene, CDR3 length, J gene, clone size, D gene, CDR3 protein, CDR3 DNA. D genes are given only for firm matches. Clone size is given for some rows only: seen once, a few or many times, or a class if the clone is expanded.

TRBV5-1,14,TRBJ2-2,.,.,CASSFGGAPGELFF,TGCGCCAGCAGCTTCGGGGGAGCCCCCGGGGAGCTGTTTTTT
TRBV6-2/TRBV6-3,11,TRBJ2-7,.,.,CASSFRGEQYF,TGTGCCAGCAGTTTCAGGGGCGAGCAGTACTTC
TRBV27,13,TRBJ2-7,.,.,CAISSAESYEQYF,TGTGCCATCAGTTCAGCGGAGTCCTACGAGCAGTACTTC
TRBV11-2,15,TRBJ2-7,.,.,CASNSPGGGMYGQYF,TGTGCCAGCAACTCCCCGGGCGGGGGCATGTACGGGCAGTACTTC
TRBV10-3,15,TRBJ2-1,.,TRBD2,CAISVSSGGANEQFF,TGTGCCATCAGTGTATCTAGCGGGGGGGCCAATGAGCAGTTCTTC
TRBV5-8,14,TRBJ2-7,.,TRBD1,CASSSGTGQYEQYF,TGTGCCAGCAGCTCGGGGACAGGGCAGTACGAGCAGTACTTC
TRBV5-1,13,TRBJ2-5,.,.,CASSLGSGETQYF,TGCGCCAGCAGCTTGGGGTCAGGCGAGACCCAGTACTTC
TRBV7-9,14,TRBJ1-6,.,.,CASSFSGQHSPLHF,TGTGCCAGCAGCTTTTCTGGACAACATTCACCCCTCCACTTT
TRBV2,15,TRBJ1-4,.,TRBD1,CASRGDRQLNEKLFF,TGTGCCAGCAGGGGGGACAGGCAGTTAAATGAAAAACTGTTTTTT
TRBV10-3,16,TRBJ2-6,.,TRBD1,CAIPGTGDPGANVLTF,TGTGCCATCCCCGGGACAGGTGATCCTGGGGCCAACGTCCTGACTTTC
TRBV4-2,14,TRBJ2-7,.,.,CASRREAGGYEQYF,TGTGCCAGCAGGAGGGAGGCAGGGGGCTACGAGCAGTACTTC
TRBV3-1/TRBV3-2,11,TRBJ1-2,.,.,CASSQGGGYTF,TGTGCCAGCAGCCAAGGAGGGGGCTACACCTTC
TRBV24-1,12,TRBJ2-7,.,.,CATSTELDEQYF,TGTGCCACCAGTACAGAACTGGACGAGCAGTACTTC
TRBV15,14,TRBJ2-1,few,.,CATGTKTDYNEQFF,TGTGCCACCGGAACTAAGACCGATTACAATGAGCAGTTCTTC
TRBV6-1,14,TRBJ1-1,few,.,CASSERSDYTEAFF,TGTGCCAGCAGTGAACGGTCAGACTACACTGAAGCTTTCTTT
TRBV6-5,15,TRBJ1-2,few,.,CASRPRQPLFYGYTF,TGTGCCAGCAGACCTCGACAGCCTCTATTCTATGGCTACACCTTC